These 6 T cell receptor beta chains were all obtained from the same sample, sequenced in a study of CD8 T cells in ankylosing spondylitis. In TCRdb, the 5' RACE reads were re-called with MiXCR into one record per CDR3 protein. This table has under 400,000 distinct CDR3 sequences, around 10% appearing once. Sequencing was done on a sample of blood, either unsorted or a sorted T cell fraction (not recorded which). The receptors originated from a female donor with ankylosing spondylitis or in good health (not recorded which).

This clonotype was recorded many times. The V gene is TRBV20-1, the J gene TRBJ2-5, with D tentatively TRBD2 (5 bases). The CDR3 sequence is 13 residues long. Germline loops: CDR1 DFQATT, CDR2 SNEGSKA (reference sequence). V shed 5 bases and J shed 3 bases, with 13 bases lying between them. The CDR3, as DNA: TGCAGTGCTCTTAGGACTTACAAAGAGACCCAGTACTTC. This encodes CSALRTYKETQYF.

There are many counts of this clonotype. The CDR3 DNA reads as TGCGCCAGCATGGCAAGCGGGATCTACAATGAGCAGTTCTTC. Its protein product is CASMASGIYNEQFF. V and J are TRBV5-1 and TRBJ2-1, with 7 bases identical to TRBD2. CDR1 SGHRS and CDR2 YFSETQ come from the germline V gene. This CDR3 contains 14 residues. With 6 bases clipped from V and 3 bases from J, the junction kept 6 bases outside the gene matches. The full variable domain, its missing parts supplied by reference TRBV5-1 and TRBJ2-1, is KAGVTQTPRYLIKTRGQQVTLSCSPISGHRSVSWYQQTPGQGLQFLFEYFSETQRNKGNFPGRFSGRQFSNSRSEMNVSTLELGDSALYLCASMASGIYNEQFFGPGTRLTVL.

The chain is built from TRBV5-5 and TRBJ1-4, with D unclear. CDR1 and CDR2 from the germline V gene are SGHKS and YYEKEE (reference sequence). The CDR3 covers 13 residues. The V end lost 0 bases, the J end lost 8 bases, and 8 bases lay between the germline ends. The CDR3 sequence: CASSLAASEKLFF. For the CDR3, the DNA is TGTGCCAGCAGCTTGGCAGCCTCCGAAAAACTGTTTTTT.

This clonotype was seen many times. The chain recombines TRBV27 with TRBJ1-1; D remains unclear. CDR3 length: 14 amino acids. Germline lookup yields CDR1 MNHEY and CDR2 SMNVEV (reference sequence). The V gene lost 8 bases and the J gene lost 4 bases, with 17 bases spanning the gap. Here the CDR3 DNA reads TGTGCCAGCGGCCCCCGTCTTACGAGCACTGAAGCTTTCTTT. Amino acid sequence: CASGPRLTSTEAFF.

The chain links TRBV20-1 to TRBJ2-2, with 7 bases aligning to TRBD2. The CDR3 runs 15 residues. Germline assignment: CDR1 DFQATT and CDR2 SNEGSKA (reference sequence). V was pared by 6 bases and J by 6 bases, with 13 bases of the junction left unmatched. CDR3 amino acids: CSAGGTLPKAGELFF. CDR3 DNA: TGCAGTGCCGGGGGGACTCTCCCCAAAGCCGGGGAGCTGTTTTTT.

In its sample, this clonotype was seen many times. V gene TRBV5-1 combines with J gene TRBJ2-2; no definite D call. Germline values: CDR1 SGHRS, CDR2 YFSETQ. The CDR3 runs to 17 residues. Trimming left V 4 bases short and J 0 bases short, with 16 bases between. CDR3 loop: CASSPAPVSPNTGELFF. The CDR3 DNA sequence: TGCGCCAGCAGCCCGGCCCCGGTTTCCCCGAACACCGGGGAGCTGTTTTTT.